Following are 15 T cell receptor beta chains from one sample sequenced in a study of graft-versus-host responses after intestinal transplantation. Clones were sequenced by immunoSEQ multiplex PCR, and TCRdb holds only the in-frame ones, with some missing. The data hold fewer than 120,000 clones, with roughly 95% observed a single time. No antigens are known for them. The specimen comprised unstimulated CD8+ T cells sorted from spleen or lymph node cells, sampled before intestinal transplant. These receptors originate from a human donor who received an intestinal transplant.

The gene calls are TRBV4-1 and TRBJ2-1; perhaps TRBD2 as D (7 bases). The CDR3 is 16 residues long. V lost 3 bases, J lost 8 bases, and 20 bases lay in between. The germline gives CDR1 MGHRA, CDR2 YSYEKL. The CDR3 loop is CASSHLRGEGLDEQFF. For the CDR3, the DNA is TGCGCCAGCAGCCATCTTAGGGGGGAGGGCCTCGATGAGCAGTTCTTC.

The chain uses TRBV6-1 and TRBJ2-1; D not resolved. Germline values: CDR1 MNHNS, CDR2 SASEGT. Trimming took off 8 bases at V and 6 bases at J, with 20 bases between the two ends. The CDR3 length is 15 residues. CDR3 DNA sequence: TGTGCCAGCCAGGTCCACGGGCAGACACGCAATGAGCAGTTCTTC. The encoded protein is CASQVHGQTRNEQFF.

The chain is built from TRBV29-1 and TRBJ2-1, with TRBD2 identical over 15 bases. J was trimmed by 0 bases and V by 3 bases; bases with no gene match: 6. Germline V gives CDR1 SQVTM, CDR2 ANQGSEA. The CDR3 is made up of 18 amino acids. The CDR3 protein is CSVDGTSGRRGSYNEQFF. The CDR3 nucleotides are TGCAGCGTTGATGGGACTAGCGGGAGGCGGGGCTCCTACAATGAGCAGTTCTTC.

The gene calls are TRBV5-1 and TRBJ2-1; D might be TRBD1 (7 bases). This CDR3 region has 16 residues. V was shortened by 2 bases and J by 8 bases, with 20 bases between the two germline ends. The germline gives CDR1 SGHRS, CDR2 YFSETQ. CDR3 region: CASSLSGQERGDEQFF. CDR3 coding DNA: TGCGCCAGCAGCTTAAGCGGACAGGAACGCGGGGATGAGCAGTTCTTC.

CDR3 in amino acids: CSVEEMGLAGGETQYF. The CDR3 bases are TGCAGCGTTGAAGAGATGGGACTAGCGGGCGGAGAGACCCAGTACTTC. This rearrangement joins TRBV29-1 to TRBJ2-5; TRBD2 agrees at 12 bases. With 0 bases clipped from V and 4 bases from J, the junction kept 6 bases outside the gene matches. This CDR3 comprises 16 residues. Germline CDR1 is SQVTM and CDR2 is ANQGSEA.

The chain uses TRBV2 and TRBJ2-1; the match to TRBD2 covers 9 bases. Per germline, CDR1 SNHLY and CDR2 FYNNEI. The CDR3 covers 18 residues. With 2 bases clipped from V and 10 bases from J, the junction kept 18 bases outside the gene matches. CDR3 sequence: CASSEPGGRAVAGVEQFF. The CDR3 region has the DNA TGTGCCAGCAGTGAACCGGGCGGGAGGGCCGTGGCGGGTGTGGAGCAGTTCTTC.

The chain recombines TRBV30 with TRBJ1-4; D is unresolved. V was cut by 3 bases and J by 5 bases, with 13 bases left in between. The germline CDR1 and CDR2 sequences are GTSNPN and SVGIG (reference sequence). CDR3 length: 14 residues. This CDR3 reads CAWSAELENEKLFF. The CDR3 DNA reads TGTGCCTGGAGCGCAGAGTTGGAAAATGAAAAACTGTTTTTT. Full variable domain (outside the CDR3, taken from reference TRBV30 and TRBJ1-4): SQTIHQWPATLVQPVGSPLSLECTVEGTSNPNLYWYRQAAGRGLQLLFYSVGIGQISSEVPQNLSASRPQDRQFILSSKKLLLSDSGFYLCAWSAELENEKLFFGSGTQLSVL.

This chain joins TRBV9 and TRBJ2-5; TRBD2 matches at 8 bases. The CDR3 extends over 14 amino acids. Trimming cost V 2 bases and J 2 bases; bases outside gene matches: 2. CDR1 is SGDLS, CDR2 YYNGEE, per germline. The CDR3 DNA follows: TGTGCCAGCAGCGTTACTAGCGGACAAGAGACCCAGTACTTC. Amino acids: CASSVTSGQETQYF.

V gene TRBV10-2 combines with J gene TRBJ1-2; D is unresolved. The CDR3 runs 13 residues. The V gene lost 2 bases and the J gene lost 7 bases, with 11 bases spanning the gap. CDR1 WSHSY and CDR2 SAAADI come from the germline V gene. The CDR3 here is CASSERFSGGYTF. CDR3 sequence (DNA): TGCGCCAGCAGTGAGAGGTTTTCGGGTGGCTACACCTTC.

The V call is TRBV10-3, the J call TRBJ2-2; TRBD1 is a possible D gene (6 bases). Trimming removed 6 bases from V and 1 base from J, with 6 bases in between. CDR1 is ENHRY, CDR2 SYGVKD, per germline. The length of the CDR3 is 13 residues. The CDR3 loop reads CAIRTGNTGELFF. CDR3 in DNA: TGTGCCATCAGGACAGGGAACACCGGGGAGCTGTTTTTT.

The gene calls are TRBV12-5 and TRBJ1-2; D gene ambiguous. The germline V and J ends were trimmed by 4 bases and 1 base, with 7 bases remaining between them. From germline, CDR1 is LGHNT and CDR2 FRNRAP. The CDR3 consists of 13 residues. The CDR3 is CASGWEVNYGYTF. CDR3 in DNA: TGTGCTAGTGGTTGGGAGGTTAACTATGGCTACACCTTC.

The V gene is TRBV7-3, the J gene TRBJ2-7; D remains ambiguous. Trimming stripped 5 bases from V and 7 bases from J, with 15 bases between. The CDR3 covers 13 residues. Looked up from germline, CDR1 is SGHTA and CDR2 is FQGTGA. CDR3 in amino acids: CASSPNPWEEQYF. The DNA for the CDR3 is TGTGCCAGCAGCCCTAACCCCTGGGAAGAGCAGTACTTC.

The rearrangement uses TRBV9 and TRBJ2-2; 10 bases fit TRBD1. J gave up 5 bases and V 3 bases, and 7 bases lay outside the gene matches. CDR3 size: 16 residues. Germline CDR1 is SGDLS and CDR2 is YYNGEE. The CDR3 sequence is CASSARDRGPTGELFF. The CDR3 DNA follows: TGTGCCAGCAGCGCCCGGGACAGGGGTCCTACCGGGGAGCTGTTTTTT.

V gene TRBV9 combines with J gene TRBJ2-7; D possibly matches TRBD1 or TRBD2 (5 bases each). The germline V gene has CDR1 SGDLS and CDR2 YYNGEE. This CDR3 is built from 15 residues. V was clipped by 0 bases and J by 0 bases, with 10 bases between them. CDR3 DNA: TGTGCCAGCAGCGTAGGGGCAGGGACCTCCTACGAGCAGTACTTC. Amino acids: CASSVGAGTSYEQYF.

This chain links TRBV11-1 with TRBJ2-7; D is perhaps TRBD1 or TRBD2 (6 bases each). V gave up 4 bases and J gave up 12 bases, with 16 bases separating them. The CDR3 has 12 residues. CDR1 is SGHAT and CDR2 is FQDESV in the germline V gene (reference sequence). CDR3 protein: CASSYPHREAYF. CDR3 nucleotide sequence: TGTGCCAGCAGCTATCCGCACAGGGAGGCGTACTTC.